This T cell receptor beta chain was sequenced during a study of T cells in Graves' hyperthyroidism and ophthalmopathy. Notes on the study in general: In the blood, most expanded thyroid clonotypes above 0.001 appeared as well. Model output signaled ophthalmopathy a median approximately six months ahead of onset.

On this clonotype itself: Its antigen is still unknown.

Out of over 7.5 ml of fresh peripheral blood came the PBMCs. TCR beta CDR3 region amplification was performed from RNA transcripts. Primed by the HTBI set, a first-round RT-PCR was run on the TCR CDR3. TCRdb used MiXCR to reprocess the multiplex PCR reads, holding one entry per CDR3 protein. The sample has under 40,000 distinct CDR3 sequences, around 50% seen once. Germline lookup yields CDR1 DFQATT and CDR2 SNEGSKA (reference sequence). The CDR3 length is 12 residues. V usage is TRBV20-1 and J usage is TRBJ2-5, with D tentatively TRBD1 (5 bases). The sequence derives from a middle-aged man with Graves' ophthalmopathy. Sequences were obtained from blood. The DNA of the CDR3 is TGCAGGGGGCTAGGTAAGCAAGAGACCCAGTACTTC. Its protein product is CRGLGKQETQYF.